These T cell receptor beta chains were read from a single sample in a study of cytomegalovirus exposure and HLA in healthy donors. TCRdb keeps only in-frame clones here, not all; method: immunoSEQ multiplex PCR. The repertoire holds 110,000 to 150,000 clones, with 75% as singletons. Source material: PBMCs. Receptor source: a man aged 25 to 40 in good health and CMV-seronegative. CDR3s include the opening cysteine and the closing phenylalanine or tryptophan. The D gene is left open where the match is weak. For some rows the clone size is stated as once, few or many, or as a class when expanded; others skip it.

DNA,CDR3,size,J,V,D
TGTGCCAGCAATCGCGGGAACACCGGGGAGCTGTTTTTT,CASNRGNTGELFF,NA,TRBJ2-2,TRBV9,NA
TGTGCCAGCAGTTTACAGGGTAGGGACTATGGCTACACCTTC,CASSLQGRDYGYTF,few,TRBJ1-2,TRBV27,NA
TGTGCCAGTAGTGCGAAGGACAGGGGTGCTTATGGCTACACCTTC,CASSAKDRGAYGYTF,NA,TRBJ1-2,TRBV19,TRBD1
TGCAGCGTTGAAGACGCGGGCTTGACGGGAAACACCGGGGAGCTGTTTTTT,CSVEDAGLTGNTGELFF,NA,TRBJ2-2,TRBV29-1,NA
TGTGCCAGCAGTGAACAGGGTCCGGGAGTAACCTACAATGAGCAGTTCTTC,CASSEQGPGVTYNEQFF,NA,TRBJ2-1,TRBV2,NA
TGCGCCGGGGGGACTAGCGGGAACAATGAGCAGTTCTTC,CAGGTSGNNEQFF,NA,TRBJ2-1,TRBV10-2,TRBD2
TGCGCCACCCGGACAGGAACCACAGATACGCAGTATTTT,CATRTGTTDTQYF,NA,TRBJ2-3,TRBV5-1,TRBD1
TGTGCCAGCAGTGACAGGGGGTTAACTGAAGCTTTCTTT,CASSDRGLTEAFF,NA,TRBJ1-1,TRBV2,TRBD1
TGTGCCAGCAGCGTAAACGGGGGGAGGGGCTTTCTGGCCGAGCAGTACTTC,CASSVNGGRGFLAEQYF,NA,TRBJ2-7,TRBV9,TRBD2
TGTGCCTTACAGGCGATCTCCTACGAGCAGTACTTC,CALQAISYEQYF,NA,TRBJ2-7,TRBV30,NA
TGTGCCAGTAGTATCGGGGGACCCGACCCTTGGGAGACCCAGTACTTC,CASSIGGPDPWETQYF,NA,TRBJ2-5,TRBV19,NA
TGTGCCAGCAACCGGAACGGGGGAACCTACGAGCAGTACTTC,CASNRNGGTYEQYF,NA,TRBJ2-7,TRBV9,NA
TGTGCCAGCAGCCCGGCGGGGAGCCGCGAGCAGTACTTC,CASSPAGSREQYF,NA,TRBJ2-7,TRBV9,NA
TGCAGCGTTGAAAGGAGCTACGAGCAGTACTTC,CSVERSYEQYF,NA,TRBJ2-7,TRBV29-1,NA
TGTGCCAGCAGCCAAGCGGGACTAGCGGGAGTATACCATGAGCAGTTCTTC,CASSQAGLAGVYHEQFF,NA,TRBJ2-1,TRBV14,TRBD2
TGTGCCAGTAACGAGGGGGGGGGTCAGCCCCAGCATTTT,CASNEGGGQPQHF,few,TRBJ1-5,TRBV28,NA
TGTGCCAGCAGCTACTATCAGGGGAGACTGTTTTTT,CASSYYQGRLFF,few,TRBJ1-4,TRBV7-8,NA
TGCGCCAGCCGACAGGGGTTGGGCTCCTACAATGAGCAGTTCTTC,CASRQGLGSYNEQFF,NA,TRBJ2-1,TRBV5-1,TRBD1
TGTGCCAGCAGTAAACAGGGTTCCGGGGAGCTGTTTTTT,CASSKQGSGELFF,NA,TRBJ2-2,TRBV25-1,NA
TGCGCCAGCAACAAACAGGGGTCGGGTGAGACCCAGTACTTC,CASNKQGSGETQYF,NA,TRBJ2-5,TRBV5-1,TRBD1
TGTGCCAGCAGCTTGGAGCACAATGAGCAGTTCTTC,CASSLEHNEQFF,NA,TRBJ2-1,TRBV5-4,NA
TGTGCCAGTGGACTAGACTTCACAGATACGCAGTATTTT,CASGLDFTDTQYF,NA,TRBJ2-3,TRBV7-8,TRBD2
TGTGCCAGCAGCCCCCAAGGACAGGGTGGCACCGGGGAGCTGTTTTTT,CASSPQGQGGTGELFF,NA,TRBJ2-2,TRBV7-3,TRBD1
TGTGCCAGCTCACCGGGACAGGGGAATGAAAAACTGTTTTTT,CASSPGQGNEKLFF,once,TRBJ1-4,TRBV18,TRBD1
TGTGCCAGCAGCTTAGGACAGTTCAATTCACCCCTCCACTTT,CASSLGQFNSPLHF,NA,TRBJ1-6,TRBV7-2,NA
TGTGCCAGCTCACCACGCGGGGGAGCAACTAATGAAAAACTGTTTTTT,CASSPRGGATNEKLFF,few,TRBJ1-4,TRBV18,NA
TGTGCCAGCAGTGAAGAGGACACCGAGAGCTCCTACAATGAGCAGTTCTTC,CASSEEDTESSYNEQFF,NA,TRBJ2-1,TRBV6-1,NA
TGCGCCAGCAGCTTGGTGCTAGCGGGGGAGGTAGAACAGTTCTTC,CASSLVLAGEVEQFF,NA,TRBJ2-1,TRBV5-1,TRBD2
TGTGCCAGCAGTTTACCTCTTCCGGGACAAGGACTTTATGGCTACACCTTC,CASSLPLPGQGLYGYTF,NA,TRBJ1-2,TRBV28,NA
TGCGCCAGCAGCTTAGGGGGGAGGGATCAGCCCCAGCATTTT,CASSLGGRDQPQHF,NA,TRBJ1-5,TRBV5-1,NA
TGCGCCAGCAGCCGGAGCGGGGGGGACTCCTACGAGCAGTACTTC,CASSRSGGDSYEQYF,NA,TRBJ2-7,TRBV5-1,TRBD2
TGTGCCACCAGAGGGACAGCAACTAATGAAAAACTGTTTTTT,CATRGTATNEKLFF,many,TRBJ1-4,TRBV25-1,TRBD1
TGCGCCAGCAGCTCCGGGACACCTAACAATGAGCAGTTCTTC,CASSSGTPNNEQFF,few,TRBJ2-1,TRBV5-1,NA
TGTGCCAGCGTAGCGGGGGGTTCCTACACAGATACGCAGTATTTT,CASVAGGSYTDTQYF,NA,TRBJ2-3,TRBV28,TRBD2
TGTGCCAGCAGCCTCCAACAGGGAAACGAGCAGTACTTC,CASSLQQGNEQYF,NA,TRBJ2-7,TRBV14,NA
TGTGCCAGCTACCGACAGGGGCGAGCTGCTTTCTTT,CASYRQGRAAFF,NA,TRBJ1-1,TRBV19,TRBD1
TGTGCCAGCACCGGAATGGCCAGGGGGGAGGTAGTGTATGGCTACACCTTC,CASTGMARGEVVYGYTF,many,TRBJ1-2,TRBV2,TRBD1
TGCGCCAGCAGATCGGGACAGGGTTCCTACGAGCAGTACTTC,CASRSGQGSYEQYF,few,TRBJ2-7,TRBV10-2,TRBD1
TGTGCCAGCAGCGTCGATGCCGGACAGGGGGCAGCAGACACTGAAGCTTTCTTT,CASSVDAGQGAADTEAFF,NA,TRBJ1-1,TRBV9,TRBD1
TGTGCCAGCAGCCTCAGGGATACCTCTGGAAACACCATATATTTT,CASSLRDTSGNTIYF,NA,TRBJ1-3,TRBV6-5,NA
TGTGCCAGTAGTACCGACAGGGGTCAACACGAAGCTTTCTTT,CASSTDRGQHEAFF,NA,TRBJ1-1,TRBV19,TRBD1
TGTGCCAGCAGCTCGGACAGGTTCACAGGGGAGCAGTTCTTC,CASSSDRFTGEQFF,NA,TRBJ2-1,TRBV7-2,TRBD1